This T cell receptor (beta chain) derives from a study of T cell responses to AZD1222 COVID-19 vaccine. As for the study in general: Recipients boosted at about 4 weeks or about 12 weeks are pooled.

Points on this clone: The antigen remains unidentified.

The data were produced by immunoSEQ multiplex PCR, yet TCRdb's version contains in-frame clones alone and is incomplete. Of about 72,000 clones in the sample, about nine tenths were seen once. CDR1 LNHDA and CDR2 SQIVND come from the germline V gene (reference sequence). The CDR3 spans 13 residues. V was cut by 4 bases and J by 6 bases, with 10 bases left in between. Broader study findings: Repertoires were sampled only after the peak T cell response. Baseline antibody screening turned up just a handful of seropositive AZD1222 recipients. Clonal diversity may have been underestimated, and the donors were mostly white British, with more females than males.

This TCR derives from an adult in good health. The V gene is TRBV19, the J gene TRBJ1-5, with a weak D call TRBD1 (6 bases). The sample was peripheral blood, taken on day 0 of AZD1222 vaccination. CDR3 sequence: CASSRQDGQPQHF. CDR3 in DNA: TGTGCCAGTAGTAGACAGGATGGTCAGCCCCAGCATTTT.